Presented here are 21 T cell receptor beta chains from one specimen sequenced in a study of blood T cell repertoires in COVID-19. Repertoires were generated with immunoSEQ multiplex PCR, while TCRdb's copy carries only in-frame clones and drops some. This sample has roughly 250,000 clones, with about 87% found just once. The sample was PBMCs or T cells enriched from blood (not recorded which). These receptors were collected from a middle-aged woman with acute COVID-19.

CDR3 DNA: TGTGCCACCAGTGAAAGGGACATCTATCAGCCCCAGCATTTT. Protein sequence: CATSERDIYQPQHF. The chain joins TRBV24-1 to TRBJ1-5; D perhaps matches TRBD1 (6 bases). V gave up 4 bases and J gave up 5 bases, with 11 bases separating them. The CDR3 runs to 14 residues. In germline, CDR1 is KGHDR, CDR2 SFDVKD.

The chain employs TRBV24-1 and TRBJ2-3; D not certain. V was pared by 10 bases and J by 9 bases, with 22 bases between. Germline V gives CDR1 KGHDR, CDR2 SFDVKD. The CDR3 is 14 residues long. The CDR3 is CATISSAAPETQYF. CDR3 sequence (DNA): TGTGCCACGATTTCTTCGGCCGCCCCGGAGACGCAGTATTTT.

The genes are TRBV4-1 and TRBJ2-1; the D is unclear. The CDR3 runs 13 residues. V was cut by 5 bases and J by 7 bases, with 12 bases left in between. Germline V gene lookup returns CDR1 MGHRA and CDR2 YSYEKL. This chain's CDR3 is CASSALYGNEQFF. Here the CDR3 DNA reads TGCGCCAGCAGCGCACTTTACGGGAATGAGCAGTTCTTC.

The chain couples TRBV28 to TRBJ1-2; 7 nucleotides match TRBD1. The germline gives CDR1 MDHEN, CDR2 SYDVKM. Trimming cost V 2 bases and J 5 bases; bases outside gene matches: 8. The CDR3 is 15 residues long. The CDR3 reads CASSLGRDSGYGYTF. The CDR3 DNA is TGTGCCAGCAGTTTAGGCCGGGACAGTGGGTATGGCTACACCTTC.

The chain carries TRBV5-1 and TRBJ2-5, with D possibly TRBD1 on 5 matching bases. V lost 2 bases, J lost 5 bases, and 19 bases lay in between. The CDR3 extends over 16 amino acids. CDR1 is SGHRS, CDR2 YFSETQ, per germline. CDR3 sequence: CASSFEGVGRKETQYF. The CDR3 DNA reads as TGCGCCAGCAGCTTTGAAGGGGTCGGACGTAAGGAGACCCAGTACTTC.

The CDR3 coding sequence is TGTGCCAGCAGGGAGACTAGCGGGTTGACCTACGAGCAGTACTTC. This sequence encodes CASRETSGLTYEQYF. The chain couples TRBV27 to TRBJ2-7, with 10 bases aligning to TRBD2. Germline CDR1 is MNHEY and CDR2 is SMNVEV (reference sequence). V was clipped by 6 bases and J by 2 bases; unmatched bases: 7. The CDR3 covers 15 residues.

The V call is TRBV24-1, the J call TRBJ1-4; TRBD1 matches 7 bases. The CDR3 length is 17 residues. Looked up from germline, CDR1 is KGHDR and CDR2 is SFDVKD. Germline trimming cut 3 bases from V and 0 bases from J; bases unmatched to any gene: 6. The CDR3 nucleotides are TGTGCCACCAGTGATCCGGGGACAGATGCAACTAATGAAAAACTGTTTTTT. Protein product: CATSDPGTDATNEKLFF.

The rearrangement links TRBV6-5 to TRBJ1-6; TRBD1 matches 9 bases. The CDR3 is made up of 14 amino acids. The trim removed 11 bases at V and 8 bases at J, leaving 10 bases unmatched. Germline V gives CDR1 MNHEY, CDR2 SVGAGI. The CDR3 is CAVKPGQGYSPLHF. The CDR3 DNA reads TGTGCCGTCAAACCGGGACAGGGTTATTCACCCCTCCACTTT.

The chain recombines TRBV7-9 with TRBJ1-2, with a tentative D call TRBD1 (5 bases). CDR3 size: 15 residues. From germline, CDR1 is SEHNR and CDR2 FQNEAQ (reference sequence). Trimming left V 1 base short and J 3 bases short, with 12 bases between. The CDR3 nucleotides read TGTGCCAGCAGCTTAGTAGCAGGGCCTGACTATGGCTACACCTTC. Translating it yields CASSLVAGPDYGYTF.

This chain joins TRBV4-1 and TRBJ2-2, with D perhaps matching TRBD2 (5 bases). Trimming took off 4 bases at V and 3 bases at J, with 9 bases between the two ends. CDR1 is MGHRA, CDR2 YSYEKL, per germline. This CDR3 is built from 14 residues. In DNA, the CDR3 is TGCGCCAGCAGCCGGGAGCGGTACACCGGGGAGCTGTTTTTT. It specifies CASSRERYTGELFF.

The J gene is TRBJ2-3, the V gene TRBV10-3, with 8 bases identical to TRBD1. CDR1 and CDR2 (germline): ENHRY, SYGVKD. The CDR3 sequence is 15 residues long. The J segment lost 6 bases and the V segment lost 3 bases, leaving 8 bases of the junction unmatched. CDR3 sequence: CAISDGQGFRDTQYF. The CDR3 bases are TGTGCCATCAGTGACGGACAGGGCTTCAGGGATACGCAGTATTTT.

This clone occurred once. J is TRBJ1-4 and V is TRBV9, with 8 positions matching TRBD1. The V gene end was trimmed by 4 bases and the J gene end by 6 bases; junction bases not matched to a gene: 8. Germline V gives CDR1 SGDLS, CDR2 YYNGEE. This CDR3 contains 15 residues. The chain's CDR3 is CASSPRGRGHEKLFF. The CDR3 DNA reads TGTGCCAGCAGCCCCCGTGGCAGGGGGCATGAAAAACTGTTTTTT.

This chain uses TRBV9 with TRBJ1-1, with a weak D call TRBD1 (6 bases). Germline V gene data show CDR1 as SGDLS and CDR2 as YYNGEE. The CDR3 is made up of 13 amino acids. The V and J ends lost 5 bases and 3 bases respectively, with 11 bases between them. The CDR3 bases are TGTGCCAGCAGAGGGGGACACGACACTGAAGCTTTCTTT. Its protein product is CASRGGHDTEAFF. Combining the CDR3 with reference TRBV9 and TRBJ1-1 gives the whole variable domain DSGVTQTPKHLITATGQRVTLRCSPRSGDLSVYWYQQSLDQGLQFLIQYYNGEERAKGNILERFSAQQFPDLHSELNLSSLELGDSALYFCASRGGHDTEAFFGQGTRLTVV.

This chain's CDR3 is CSVQEQAEGYTF. DNA for the CDR3: TGCAGCGTTCAGGAACAGGCGGAAGGCTACACCTTC. The rearrangement links TRBV29-1 to TRBJ1-2; D is perhaps TRBD1 (5 bases). The V gene's germline CDR1 is SQVTM and CDR2 ANQGSEA. Trimming pared 5 bases from V and 8 bases from J, leaving 15 bases between. There are 12 residues in the CDR3. The full variable domain, its missing parts supplied by reference TRBV29-1 and TRBJ1-2, is SAVISQKPSRDICQRGTSLTIQCQVDSQVTMMFWYRQQPGQSLTLIATANQGSEATYESGFVIDKFPISRPNLTFSTLTVSNMSPEDSSIYLCSVQEQAEGYTFGSGTRLTVV.

The chain joins TRBV30 to TRBJ2-2; 10 nucleotides line up with TRBD2. Germline CDR1 and CDR2: GTSNPN and SVGIG (reference sequence). V trimming: 4 bases; J trimming: 8 bases; junction bases outside the gene matches: 13. The CDR3 is 16 residues long. The CDR3 nucleotides read TGTGCCTGGAAGTGGTCCGGAGCGGGAGGGCCTGGGGAGCTGTTTTTT. Translated, it gives CAWKWSGAGGPGELFF.

V gene TRBV5-1 combines with J gene TRBJ2-5; TRBD1 aligns across 11 bases. The CDR3 is 15 amino acids. Trimming at V came to 5 bases and at J to 1 base, leaving 4 bases not matched to a gene. From germline, CDR1 is SGHRS and CDR2 YFSETQ. The CDR3 protein is CASRRDRGIQETQYF. Here the CDR3 DNA reads TGCGCCAGCAGACGGGACAGGGGGATCCAAGAGACCCAGTACTTC.

This rearrangement joins TRBV3-1 (or the pseudogene TRBV3-2) to TRBJ2-1; D might be TRBD2 (6 bases). The germline V and J ends were trimmed by 5 bases and 6 bases, with 14 bases remaining between them. From germline, CDR1 is LGHDT and CDR2 YNNKEL (reference sequence). The CDR3 contains 14 residues. The CDR3 DNA follows: TGTGCCAGCAGCGGGGACTTTACCCCCAATGAGCAGTTCTTC. Its protein product is CASSGDFTPNEQFF.

V and J are TRBV7-2 and TRBJ1-5, with 9 bases lining up with TRBD1. The CDR3 is made up of 14 amino acids. CDR1 and CDR2 from the germline V gene are SGHTA and FQGNSA. V gave up 2 bases and J gave up 8 bases; unmatched junction bases: 4. The DNA for the CDR3 is TGTGCCAGCAGCTTAACAGGGGGCGAAGAGCCCCAGCATTTT. Protein: CASSLTGGEEPQHF.

CDR3: CASSLGVSGSSYNEQFF. The DNA of the CDR3 is TGCGCCAGCAGCTTGGGGGTTAGCGGGAGCTCCTACAATGAGCAGTTCTTC. The chain recombines TRBV5-1 with TRBJ2-1; 9 nucleotides agree with TRBD2. CDR3 length equals 17 residues. J gave up 0 bases and V 0 bases, and 4 bases lay outside the gene matches. Germline V gene data show CDR1 as SGHRS and CDR2 as YFSETQ. The full variable domain, in which reference TRBV5-1 and TRBJ2-1 provide the parts outside the CDR3, is KAGVTQTPRYLIKTRGQQVTLSCSPISGHRSVSWYQQTPGQGLQFLFEYFSETQRNKGNFPGRFSGRQFSNSRSEMNVSTLELGDSALYLCASSLGVSGSSYNEQFFGPGTRLTVL.

The chain links TRBV29-1 to TRBJ1-1; possible D gene TRBD1, 5 bases. Germline V CDR1 and CDR2: SQVTM, ANQGSEA. The CDR3 spans 15 residues. V was cut by 4 bases and J by 8 bases, with 23 bases left in between. The CDR3 coding sequence is TGCAGCGTTGGGGGCGGCCGGACCCGACTCGGCGAAGCTTTCTTT. Translating it yields CSVGGGRTRLGEAFF.

The chain couples TRBV9 to TRBJ1-4, with TRBD1 matching over 10 bases. Unmatched junction bases numbered 4, after V lost 3 bases and J lost 2 bases. Germline V gene lookup returns CDR1 SGDLS and CDR2 YYNGEE. CDR3 length: 16 residues. The CDR3 DNA reads TGTGCCAGCAGCGAAAGACAGGGGGCGACTAATGAAAAACTGTTTTTT. Its protein is CASSERQGATNEKLFF. The complete variable domain, with remaining parts taken from reference TRBV9 and TRBJ1-4, reads DSGVTQTPKHLITATGQRVTLRCSPRSGDLSVYWYQQSLDQGLQFLIQYYNGEERAKGNILERFSAQQFPDLHSELNLSSLELGDSALYFCASSERQGATNEKLFFGSGTQLSVL.